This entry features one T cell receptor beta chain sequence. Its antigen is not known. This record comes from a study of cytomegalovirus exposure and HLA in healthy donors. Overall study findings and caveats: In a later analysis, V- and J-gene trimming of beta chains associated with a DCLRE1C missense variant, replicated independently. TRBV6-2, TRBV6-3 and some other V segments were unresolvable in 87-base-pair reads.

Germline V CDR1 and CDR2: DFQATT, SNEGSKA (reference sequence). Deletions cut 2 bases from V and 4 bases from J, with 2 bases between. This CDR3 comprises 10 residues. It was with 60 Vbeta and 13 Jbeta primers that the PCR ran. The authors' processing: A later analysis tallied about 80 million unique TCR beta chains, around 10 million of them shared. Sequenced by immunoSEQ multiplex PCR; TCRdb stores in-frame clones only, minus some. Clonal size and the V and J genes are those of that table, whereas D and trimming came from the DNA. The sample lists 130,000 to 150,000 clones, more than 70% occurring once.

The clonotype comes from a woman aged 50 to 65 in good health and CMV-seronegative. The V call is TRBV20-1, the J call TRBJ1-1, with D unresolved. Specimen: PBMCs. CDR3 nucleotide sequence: TGCAGTGCTAGACTCACTGAAGCTTTCTTT. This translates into CSARLTEAFF.